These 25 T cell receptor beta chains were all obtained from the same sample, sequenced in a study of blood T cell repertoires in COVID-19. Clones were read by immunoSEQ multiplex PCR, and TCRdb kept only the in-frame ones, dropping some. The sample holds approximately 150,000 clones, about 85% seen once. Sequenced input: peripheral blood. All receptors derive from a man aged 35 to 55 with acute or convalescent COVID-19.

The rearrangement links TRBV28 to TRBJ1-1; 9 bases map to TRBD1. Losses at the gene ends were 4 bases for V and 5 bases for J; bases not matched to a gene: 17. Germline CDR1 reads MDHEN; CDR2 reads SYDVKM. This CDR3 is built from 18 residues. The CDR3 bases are TGTGCCAGCAGTTCACATTACCGGACAGGGGCGGGTCAGACTGAAGCTTTCTTT. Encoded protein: CASSSHYRTGAGQTEAFF.

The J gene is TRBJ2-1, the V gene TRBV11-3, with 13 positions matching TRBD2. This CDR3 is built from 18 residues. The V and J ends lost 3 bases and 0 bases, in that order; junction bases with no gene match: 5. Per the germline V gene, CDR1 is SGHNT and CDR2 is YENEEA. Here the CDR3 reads CASSFRLAGGRSYNEQFF. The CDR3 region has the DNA TGTGCCAGCAGCTTCAGACTAGCGGGGGGCCGCTCCTACAATGAGCAGTTCTTC.

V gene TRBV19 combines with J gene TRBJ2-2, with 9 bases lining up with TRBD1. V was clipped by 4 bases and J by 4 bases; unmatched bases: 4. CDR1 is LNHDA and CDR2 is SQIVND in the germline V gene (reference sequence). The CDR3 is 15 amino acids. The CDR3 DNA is TGTGCCAGTAGTACGGGACAGGGTGTCACCGGGGAGCTGTTTTTT. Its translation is CASSTGQGVTGELFF.

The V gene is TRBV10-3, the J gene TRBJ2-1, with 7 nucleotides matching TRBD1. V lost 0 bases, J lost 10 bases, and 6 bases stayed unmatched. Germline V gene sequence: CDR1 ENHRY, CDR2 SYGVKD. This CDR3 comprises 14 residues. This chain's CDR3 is CAISESRGLREQFF. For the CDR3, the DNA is TGTGCCATCAGTGAGTCTAGGGGGCTACGGGAGCAGTTCTTC.

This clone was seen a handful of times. For the CDR3, the DNA is TGTGCCAGCGGGGACAGGGCTGGAAACACCATATATTTT. Translating it yields CASGDRAGNTIYF. J is TRBJ1-3 and V is TRBV19; 9 bases agree with TRBD1. Germline V CDR1 and CDR2: LNHDA, SQIVND (reference sequence). V lost 9 bases and J lost 2; bases outside the gene matches: 2. This CDR3 contains 13 residues.

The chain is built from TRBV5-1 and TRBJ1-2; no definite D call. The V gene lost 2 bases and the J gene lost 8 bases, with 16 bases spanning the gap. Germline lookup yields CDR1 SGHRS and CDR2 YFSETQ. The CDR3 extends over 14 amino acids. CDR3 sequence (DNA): TGCGCCAGCAGCTTAGCCCAGAGGGCAGGCGGCTACACCTTC. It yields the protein CASSLAQRAGGYTF.

CDR3 sequence: CASSTGISYEQYF. The CDR3 region has the DNA TGCGCCAGCAGCACAGGTATCTCCTACGAGCAGTACTTC. V and J are TRBV5-1 and TRBJ2-7, with D maybe TRBD1 (5 bases). The CDR3 extends over 13 amino acids. The germline V gene has CDR1 SGHRS and CDR2 YFSETQ. Trimming removed 4 bases from V and 0 bases from J, with 8 bases in between.

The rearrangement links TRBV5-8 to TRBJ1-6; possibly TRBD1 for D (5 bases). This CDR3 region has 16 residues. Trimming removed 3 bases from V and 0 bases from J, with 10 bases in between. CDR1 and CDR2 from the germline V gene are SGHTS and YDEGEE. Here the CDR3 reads CASSWGESSYNSPLHF. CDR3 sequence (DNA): TGTGCCAGCAGCTGGGGCGAGAGCTCCTATAATTCACCCCTCCACTTT.

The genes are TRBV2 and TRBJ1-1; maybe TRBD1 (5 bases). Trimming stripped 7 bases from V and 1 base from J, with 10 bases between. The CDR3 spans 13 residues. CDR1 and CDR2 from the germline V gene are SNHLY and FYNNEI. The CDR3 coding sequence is TGTGCCAGCATGTCTAGGGGGAACACTGAAGCTTTCTTT. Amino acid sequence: CASMSRGNTEAFF.

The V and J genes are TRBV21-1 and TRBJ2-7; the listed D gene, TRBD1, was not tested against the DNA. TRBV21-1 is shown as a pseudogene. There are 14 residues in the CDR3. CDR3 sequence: CASFCQGVSYEQYF. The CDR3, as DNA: TGTGCCAGCTTTTGCCAGGGGGTATCCTACGAGCAGTACTTC.

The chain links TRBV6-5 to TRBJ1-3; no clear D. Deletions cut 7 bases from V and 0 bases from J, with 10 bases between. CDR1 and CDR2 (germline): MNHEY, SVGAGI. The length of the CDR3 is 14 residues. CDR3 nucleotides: TGTGCCAGCACCAAAGGGAGCTCTGGAAACACCATATATTTT. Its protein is CASTKGSSGNTIYF.

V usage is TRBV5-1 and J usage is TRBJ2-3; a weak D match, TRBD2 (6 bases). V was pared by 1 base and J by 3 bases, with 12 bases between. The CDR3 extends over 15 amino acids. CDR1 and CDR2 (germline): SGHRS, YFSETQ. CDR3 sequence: CASSLMSGRTDTQYF. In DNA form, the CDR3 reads TGCGCCAGCAGCTTGATGTCAGGGAGGACAGATACGCAGTATTTT.

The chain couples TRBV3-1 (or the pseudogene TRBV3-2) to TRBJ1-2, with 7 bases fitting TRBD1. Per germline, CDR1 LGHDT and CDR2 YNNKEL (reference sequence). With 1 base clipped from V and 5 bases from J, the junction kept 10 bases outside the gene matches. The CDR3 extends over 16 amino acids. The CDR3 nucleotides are TGTGCCAGCAGCCAAGGAGGGGGCGGACTTTTGTATGGCTACACCTTC. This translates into CASSQGGGGLLYGYTF.

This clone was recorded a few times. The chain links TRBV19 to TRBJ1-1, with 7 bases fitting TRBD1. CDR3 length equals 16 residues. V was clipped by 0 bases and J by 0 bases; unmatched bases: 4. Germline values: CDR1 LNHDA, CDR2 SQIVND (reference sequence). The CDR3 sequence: CASSIDGGQMNTEAFF. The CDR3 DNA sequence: TGTGCCAGTAGTATAGATGGGGGACAGATGAACACTGAAGCTTTCTTT.

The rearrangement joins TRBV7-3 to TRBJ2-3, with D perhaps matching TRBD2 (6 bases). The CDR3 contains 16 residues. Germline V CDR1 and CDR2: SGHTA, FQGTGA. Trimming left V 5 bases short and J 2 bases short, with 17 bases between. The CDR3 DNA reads TGTGCCAGCAGCCTCAGACCGGGACTTACCACAGATACGCAGTATTTT. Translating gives CASSLRPGLTTDTQYF.

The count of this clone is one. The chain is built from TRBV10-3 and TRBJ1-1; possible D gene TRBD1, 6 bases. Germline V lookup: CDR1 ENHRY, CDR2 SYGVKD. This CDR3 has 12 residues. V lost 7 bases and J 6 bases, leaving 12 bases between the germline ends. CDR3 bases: TGTGCCATCAAAGGCAGGGGATCTGAAGCTTTCTTT. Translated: CAIKGRGSEAFF.

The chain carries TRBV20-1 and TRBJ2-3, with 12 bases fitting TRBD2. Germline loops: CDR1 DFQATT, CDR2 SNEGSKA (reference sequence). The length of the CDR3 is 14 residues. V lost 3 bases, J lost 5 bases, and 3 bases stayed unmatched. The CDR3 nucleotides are TGCAGTGCTAGTACTAGCGGGGGGCGAGATACGCAGTATTTT. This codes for CSASTSGGRDTQYF.

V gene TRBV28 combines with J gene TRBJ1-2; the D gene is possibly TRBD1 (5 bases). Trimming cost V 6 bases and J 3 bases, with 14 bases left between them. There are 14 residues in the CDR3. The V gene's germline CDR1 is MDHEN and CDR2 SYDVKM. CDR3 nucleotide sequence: TGTGCCAGCAGCCGCGGAACGGGGGACTATGGCTACACCTTC. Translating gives CASSRGTGDYGYTF.

CDR3 coding DNA: TGTGCTACCCTGAAGGGAGGGGGTAGCAACACTGAAGCTTTCTTT. It encodes CATLKGGGSNTEAFF. The gene calls are TRBV18 and TRBJ1-1, with D possibly being TRBD1 (6 bases). This CDR3 has 15 amino acids. In germline, CDR1 is KGHSH, CDR2 LQKENI.

CDR3 bases: TGTGCCAGCAGCCAATGGGGCCTGAACACTGAAGCTTTCTTT. This translates into CASSQWGLNTEAFF. The V call is TRBV3-1 (or the pseudogene TRBV3-2), the J call TRBJ1-1; D is possibly TRBD1 (5 bases). This CDR3 spans 14 amino acids. Germline V gene data show CDR1 as LGHDT and CDR2 as YNNKEL (reference sequence). V was clipped by 2 bases and J by 0 bases, with 7 bases between them.

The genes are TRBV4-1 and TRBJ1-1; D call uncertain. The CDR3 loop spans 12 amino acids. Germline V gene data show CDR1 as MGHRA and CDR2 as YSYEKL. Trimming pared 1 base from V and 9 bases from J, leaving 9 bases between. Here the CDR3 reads CASSQGDGKAFF. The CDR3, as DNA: TGCGCCAGCAGCCAAGGCGACGGGAAAGCTTTCTTT.

CDR3 sequence: CASHRGNQPQHF. In DNA form, the CDR3 reads TGTGCCAGTCACAGGGGGAATCAGCCCCAGCATTTT. This chain connects TRBV19 to TRBJ1-5, with TRBD1 identical over 8 bases. Germline loops: CDR1 LNHDA, CDR2 SQIVND (reference sequence). V lost 8 bases and J lost 4; bases outside the gene matches: 1. The CDR3 runs 12 residues.

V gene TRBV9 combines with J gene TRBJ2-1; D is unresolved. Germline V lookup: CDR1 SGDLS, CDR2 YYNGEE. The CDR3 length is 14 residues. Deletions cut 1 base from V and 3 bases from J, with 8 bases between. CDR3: CASSVLEHYNEQFF. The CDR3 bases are TGTGCCAGCAGCGTACTCGAGCACTACAATGAGCAGTTCTTC. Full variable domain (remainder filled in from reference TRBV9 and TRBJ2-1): DSGVTQTPKHLITATGQRVTLRCSPRSGDLSVYWYQQSLDQGLQFLIQYYNGEERAKGNILERFSAQQFPDLHSELNLSSLELGDSALYFCASSVLEHYNEQFFGPGTRLTVL.

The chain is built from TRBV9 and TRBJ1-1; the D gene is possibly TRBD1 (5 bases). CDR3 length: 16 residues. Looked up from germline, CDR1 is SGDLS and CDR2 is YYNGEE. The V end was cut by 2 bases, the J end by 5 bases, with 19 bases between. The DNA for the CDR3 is TGTGCCAGCAGCGTGGTAGAAGGGTACAGGCCTACTGAAGCTTTCTTT. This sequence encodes CASSVVEGYRPTEAFF.

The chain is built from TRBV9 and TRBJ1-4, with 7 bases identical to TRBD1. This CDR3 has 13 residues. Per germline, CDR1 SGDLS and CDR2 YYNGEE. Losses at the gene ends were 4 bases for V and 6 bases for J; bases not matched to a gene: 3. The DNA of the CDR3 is TGTGCCAGCAGCAGGGGGCTGGATGAAAAACTGTTTTTT. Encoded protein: CASSRGLDEKLFF.